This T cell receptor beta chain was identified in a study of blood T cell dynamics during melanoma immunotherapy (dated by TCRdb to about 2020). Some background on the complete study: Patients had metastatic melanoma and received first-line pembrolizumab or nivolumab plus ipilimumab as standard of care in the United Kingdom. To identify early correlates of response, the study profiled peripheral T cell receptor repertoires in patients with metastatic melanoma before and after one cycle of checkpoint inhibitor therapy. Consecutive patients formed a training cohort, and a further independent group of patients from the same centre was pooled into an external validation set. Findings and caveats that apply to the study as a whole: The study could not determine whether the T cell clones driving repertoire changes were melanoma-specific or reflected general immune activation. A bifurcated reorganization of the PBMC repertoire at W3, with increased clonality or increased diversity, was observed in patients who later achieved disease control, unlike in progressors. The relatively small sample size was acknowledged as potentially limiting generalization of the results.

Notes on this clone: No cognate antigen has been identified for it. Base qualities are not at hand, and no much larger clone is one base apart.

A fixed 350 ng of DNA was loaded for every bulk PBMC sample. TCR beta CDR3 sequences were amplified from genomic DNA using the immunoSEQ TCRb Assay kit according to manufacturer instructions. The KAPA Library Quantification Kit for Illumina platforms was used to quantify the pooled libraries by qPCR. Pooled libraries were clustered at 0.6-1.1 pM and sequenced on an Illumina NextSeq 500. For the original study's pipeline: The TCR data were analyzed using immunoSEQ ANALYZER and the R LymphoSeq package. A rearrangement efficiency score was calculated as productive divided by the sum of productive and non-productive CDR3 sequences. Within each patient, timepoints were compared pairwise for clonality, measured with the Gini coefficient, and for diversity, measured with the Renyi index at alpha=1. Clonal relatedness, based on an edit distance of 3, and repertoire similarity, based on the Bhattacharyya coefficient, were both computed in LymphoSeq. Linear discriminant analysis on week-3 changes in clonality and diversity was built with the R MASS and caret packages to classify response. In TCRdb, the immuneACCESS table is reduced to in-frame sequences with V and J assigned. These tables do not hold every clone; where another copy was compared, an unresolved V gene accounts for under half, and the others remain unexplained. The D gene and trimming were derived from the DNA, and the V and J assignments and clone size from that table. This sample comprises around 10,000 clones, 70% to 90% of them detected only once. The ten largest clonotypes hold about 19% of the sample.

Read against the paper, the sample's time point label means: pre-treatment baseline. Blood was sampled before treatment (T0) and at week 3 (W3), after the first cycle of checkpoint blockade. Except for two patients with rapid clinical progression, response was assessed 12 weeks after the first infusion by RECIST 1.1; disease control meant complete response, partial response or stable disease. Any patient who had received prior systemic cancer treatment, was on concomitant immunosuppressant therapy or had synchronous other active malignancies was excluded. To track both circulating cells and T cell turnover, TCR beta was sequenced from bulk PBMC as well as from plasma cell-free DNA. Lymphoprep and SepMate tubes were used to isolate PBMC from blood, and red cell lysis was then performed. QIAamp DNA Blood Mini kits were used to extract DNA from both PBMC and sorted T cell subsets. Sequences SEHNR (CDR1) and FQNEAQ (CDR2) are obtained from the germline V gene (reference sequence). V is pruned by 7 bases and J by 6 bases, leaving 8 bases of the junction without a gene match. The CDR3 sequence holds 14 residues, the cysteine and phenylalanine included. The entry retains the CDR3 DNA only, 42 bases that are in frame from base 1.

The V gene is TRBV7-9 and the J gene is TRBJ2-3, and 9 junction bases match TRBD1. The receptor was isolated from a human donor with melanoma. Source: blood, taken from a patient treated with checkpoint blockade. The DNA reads TGTGCCAGCAACACGGGGGACAGGGCCGATACGCAGTATTTT. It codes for CASNTGDRADTQYF.